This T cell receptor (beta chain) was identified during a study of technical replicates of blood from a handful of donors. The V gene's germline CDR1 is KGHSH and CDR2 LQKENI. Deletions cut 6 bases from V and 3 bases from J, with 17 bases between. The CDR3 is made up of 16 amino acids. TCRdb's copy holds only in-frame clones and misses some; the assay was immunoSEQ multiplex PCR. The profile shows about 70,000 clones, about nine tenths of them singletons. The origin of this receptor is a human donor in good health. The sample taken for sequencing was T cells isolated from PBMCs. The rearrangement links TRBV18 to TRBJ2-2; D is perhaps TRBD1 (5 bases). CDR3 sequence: CASSLWTVGDTGELFF. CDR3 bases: TGTGCCAGCTCTCTCTGGACCGTAGGGGACACCGGGGAGCTGTTTTTT.